This TCR beta chain was profiled in a study of T cells in tuberculosis. Across the study: The T cells targeted glucose monomycolate, a mycobacterial lipid, via CD1B.

Thawed, overnight-rested PBMC were stained with GMM-loaded CD1B tetramer, viability dye and anti-CD3, then sorted. CD1B tetramers were loaded with Rhodococcus equi-derived C32 glucose monomycolate. Tetramer-negative cells, some 95,000 per donor, were also sorted. No alpha-beta pairing information exists for these sequences. Sequenced by immunoSEQ multiplex PCR; TCRdb stores in-frame clones only, minus some. The sample includes about 59,000 clones, 80% to 85% of them seen just once. The sequence was obtained from an adult woman with latent tuberculosis. The sample consisted of CD1b-GMM tetramer-negative cells sorted from PBMCs.

The CDR3 DNA reads as TGCGCCAGCAGGGCAGAAACGAACACCGGGGAGCTGTTTTTT. Its translation is CASRAETNTGELFF. The chain has TRBV5-1 and TRBJ2-2; D remains ambiguous. The V and J ends lost 5 bases and 0 bases respectively, with 8 bases between them. This CDR3 spans 14 amino acids. CDR1 and CDR2 (germline): SGHRS, YFSETQ.